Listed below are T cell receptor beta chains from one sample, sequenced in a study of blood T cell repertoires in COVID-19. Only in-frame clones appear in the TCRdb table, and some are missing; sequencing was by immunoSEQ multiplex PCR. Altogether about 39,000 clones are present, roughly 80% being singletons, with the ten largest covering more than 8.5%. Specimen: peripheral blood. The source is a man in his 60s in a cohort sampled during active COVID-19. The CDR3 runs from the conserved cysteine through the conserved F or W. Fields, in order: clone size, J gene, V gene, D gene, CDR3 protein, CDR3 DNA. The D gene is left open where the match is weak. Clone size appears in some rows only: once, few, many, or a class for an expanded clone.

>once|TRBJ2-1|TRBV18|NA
CATLSYNEQFF
TGTGCCACTCTCTCCTACAATGAGCAGTTCTTC
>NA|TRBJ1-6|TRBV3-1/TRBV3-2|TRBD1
CASSRSTGDLHF
TGTGCCAGCAGCCGGTCGACAGGGGATCTCCACTTT
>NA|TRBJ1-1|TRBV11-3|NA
CASSLVRGEAFF
TGTGCCAGCAGCTTGGTCCGGGGTGAAGCTTTCTTT
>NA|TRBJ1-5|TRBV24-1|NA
CATSDSGNQPQHF
TGTGCCACCAGTGATTCGGGGAATCAGCCCCAGCATTTT
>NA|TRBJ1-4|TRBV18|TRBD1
CASSPGTGNAEKLFF
TGTGCCAGCTCACCGGGGACAGGGAATGCTGAAAAACTGTTTTTT
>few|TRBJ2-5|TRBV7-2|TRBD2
CASSLRAGGLETQYF
TGTGCCAGCAGCTTACGAGCGGGGGGTTTAGAGACCCAGTACTTC
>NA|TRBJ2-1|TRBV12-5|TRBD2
CASGLVTLPLAGGATLYNEQFF
TGTGCTAGTGGTTTGGTCACCCTGCCACTAGCGGGGGGCGCCACACTTTACAATGAGCAGTTCTTC
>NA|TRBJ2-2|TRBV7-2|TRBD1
CASSLGLSDRGTGELFF
TGTGCCAGCAGCTTAGGTCTTTCGGACAGGGGAACCGGGGAGCTGTTTTTT
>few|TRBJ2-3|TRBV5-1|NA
CASSLDGSTDTQYF
TGCGCCAGCAGCTTGGATGGCAGCACAGATACGCAGTATTTT
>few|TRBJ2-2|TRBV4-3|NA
CASSQDPVGAGELFF
TGCGCCAGCAGCCAAGACCCCGTTGGAGCCGGGGAGCTGTTTTTT
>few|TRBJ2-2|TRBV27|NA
CASSFVRGGGELFF
TGTGCCAGCAGTTTTGTTCGAGGGGGCGGGGAGCTGTTTTTT
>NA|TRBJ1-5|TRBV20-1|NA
CSASALGARHQPQHF
TGCAGTGCTAGTGCCCTAGGGGCGAGGCATCAGCCCCAGCATTTT
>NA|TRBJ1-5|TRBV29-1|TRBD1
CSVQTGGGQPQHF
TGCAGCGTCCAGACAGGGGGCGGTCAGCCCCAGCATTTT
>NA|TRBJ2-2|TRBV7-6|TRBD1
CASSPLGQGAGELFF
TGTGCCAGCAGCCCGCTTGGGCAGGGGGCCGGGGAGCTGTTTTTT
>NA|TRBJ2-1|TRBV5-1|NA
CASSLGSGGVSYNEQFF
TGCGCCAGCAGCTTGGGTTCAGGCGGGGTCTCCTACAATGAGCAGTTCTTC
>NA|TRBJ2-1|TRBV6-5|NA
CASSNPGIGFNEQFF
TGTGCCAGCAGTAACCCAGGGATAGGGTTTAATGAGCAGTTCTTC
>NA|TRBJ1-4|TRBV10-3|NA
CAISSREGEKLFF
TGTGCCATCAGTTCCCGGGAAGGTGAAAAACTGTTTTTT
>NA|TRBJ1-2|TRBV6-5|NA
CASRTGTLGYTF
TGTGCCAGCAGGACCGGGACACTTGGCTACACCTTC
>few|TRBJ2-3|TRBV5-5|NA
CASRQTGSTDTQYF
TGTGCCAGCCGCCAGACGGGGAGCACAGATACGCAGTATTTT
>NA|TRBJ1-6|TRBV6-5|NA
CASRIQGYNSPLHF
TGTGCCAGCAGGATCCAGGGATATAATTCACCCCTCCACTTT
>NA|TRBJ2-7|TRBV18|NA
CASSPEGATHYEQYF
TGTGCCAGCTCACCAGAAGGGGCCACCCACTACGAGCAGTACTTC
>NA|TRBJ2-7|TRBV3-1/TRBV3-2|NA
CASSLFLQGTHEQYF
TGTGCCAGCAGCCTTTTTTTACAGGGCACCCACGAGCAGTACTTC
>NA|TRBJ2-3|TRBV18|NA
CASSPRLESTDTQYF
TGTGCCAGCTCACCGAGACTGGAGTCCACAGATACGCAGTATTTT
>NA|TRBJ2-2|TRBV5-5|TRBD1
CASSWGQGTNTGELFF
TGTGCCAGCAGCTGGGGACAGGGAACAAACACCGGGGAGCTGTTTTTT
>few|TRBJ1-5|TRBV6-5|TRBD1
CASTPGQSNQPQHF
TGTGCCAGCACCCCGGGACAGAGCAATCAGCCCCAGCATTTT
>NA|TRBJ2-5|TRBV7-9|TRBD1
CASRQGAHQETQYF
TGTGCCAGCAGACAGGGGGCCCATCAAGAGACCCAGTACTTC
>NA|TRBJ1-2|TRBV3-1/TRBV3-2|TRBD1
CASSPPPHRGRWYGYTF
TGTGCCAGCAGCCCCCCGCCCCACAGGGGGCGTTGGTATGGCTACACCTTC
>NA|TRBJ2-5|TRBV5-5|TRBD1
CASSLIPGQGQETQYF
TGTGCCAGCAGCTTGATCCCGGGACAGGGACAAGAGACCCAGTACTTC
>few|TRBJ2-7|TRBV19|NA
CASSPRTVDEQYF
TGTGCCAGTAGCCCAAGGACTGTAGATGAGCAGTACTTC
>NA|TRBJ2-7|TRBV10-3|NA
CASRVHYEQYF
TGTGCCAGCAGGGTACACTACGAGCAGTACTTC
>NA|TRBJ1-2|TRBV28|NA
CASSSAGSVGGYTF
TGTGCCAGCAGTTCGGCAGGGTCCGTCGGTGGCTACACCTTC
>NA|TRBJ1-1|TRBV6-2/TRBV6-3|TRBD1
CASSYPGQGDYRTEAFF
TGTGCCAGCAGTTATCCCGGACAGGGGGACTACCGCACTGAAGCTTTCTTT
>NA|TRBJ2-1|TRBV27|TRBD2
CASSLRGRVNEQFF
TGTGCCAGCAGCTTACGGGGGAGGGTCAATGAGCAGTTCTTC
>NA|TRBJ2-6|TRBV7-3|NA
CASSRSSSSGANVLTF
TGTGCCAGCAGCCGTTCATCGAGCTCTGGGGCCAACGTCCTGACTTTC
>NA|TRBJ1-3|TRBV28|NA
CASRIGGGGNTIYF
TGTGCCAGCAGGATAGGCGGCGGTGGAAACACCATATATTTT
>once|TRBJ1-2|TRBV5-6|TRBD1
CASSRGQVPLSYTF
TGTGCCAGCAGCAGGGGACAGGTCCCTTTAAGCTACACCTTC
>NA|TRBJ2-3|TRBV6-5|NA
CASSYSAGITDTQYF
TGTGCCAGCAGTTACTCCGCGGGGATCACAGATACGCAGTATTTT
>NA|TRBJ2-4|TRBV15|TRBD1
CATSRAGTGSVAKNIQYF
TGTGCCACCAGCAGAGCCGGGACAGGGTCGGTAGCCAAAAACATTCAGTACTTC
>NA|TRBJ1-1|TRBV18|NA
CASSLETGRTEAFF
TGTGCCAGCTCACTCGAAACAGGGCGGACTGAAGCTTTCTTT
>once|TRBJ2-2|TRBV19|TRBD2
CASRGGTNTGELFF
TGTGCCAGTCGCGGGGGGACGAACACCGGGGAGCTGTTTTTT
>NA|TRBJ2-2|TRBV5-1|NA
CASSVEVVAGELFF
TGCGCCAGCAGCGTAGAGGTGGTTGCCGGGGAGCTGTTTTTT
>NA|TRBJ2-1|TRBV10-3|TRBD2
CAISAASGSPHEQFF
TGTGCCATCAGTGCGGCTAGCGGGAGCCCGCATGAGCAGTTCTTC
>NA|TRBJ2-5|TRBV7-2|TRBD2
CASSPMGGQETQYF
TGTGCCAGCAGTCCTATGGGGGGGCAAGAGACCCAGTACTTC
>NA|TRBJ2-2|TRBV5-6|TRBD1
CASSSKQGIGELFF
TGTGCCAGCAGCTCCAAACAGGGGATCGGGGAGCTGTTTTTT
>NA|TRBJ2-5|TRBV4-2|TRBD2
CASSQPTSGSWETQYF
TGTGCCAGCAGCCAACCGACTAGCGGGAGCTGGGAGACCCAGTACTTC
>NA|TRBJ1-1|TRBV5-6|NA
CASRFTGSQSEAFF
TGTGCCAGCAGGTTCACAGGGTCCCAATCTGAAGCTTTCTTT
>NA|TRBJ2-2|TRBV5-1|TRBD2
CASMGTTNTGELFF
TGCGCCAGCATGGGGACTACGAACACCGGGGAGCTGTTTTTT
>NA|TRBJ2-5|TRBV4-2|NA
CASSQDLGRGQETQYF
TGTGCCAGCAGCCAAGATCTGGGCCGGGGCCAAGAGACCCAGTACTTC
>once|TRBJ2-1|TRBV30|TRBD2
CAWRPPSSGSYNEQFF
TGTGCCTGGAGACCCCCGAGTAGCGGGAGCTACAATGAGCAGTTCTTC
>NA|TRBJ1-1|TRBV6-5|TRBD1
CASSQGGTEAFF
TGTGCCAGCAGTCAGGGGGGCACTGAAGCTTTCTTT
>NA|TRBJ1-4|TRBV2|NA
CASSPPGQVNEKLFF
TGTGCCAGCAGTCCGCCGGGACAAGTTAATGAAAAACTGTTTTTT
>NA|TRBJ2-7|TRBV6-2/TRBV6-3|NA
CASSPLYEQYF
TGTGCCAGCAGCCCACTCTACGAGCAGTACTTC
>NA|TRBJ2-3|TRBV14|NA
CASSLQIDSSDTQYF
TGTGCCAGCAGCCTCCAGATTGACAGTTCAGATACGCAGTATTTT
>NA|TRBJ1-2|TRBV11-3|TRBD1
CASSSRTGDNYGYTF
TGTGCCAGCAGCTCCCGGACAGGTGACAACTATGGCTACACCTTC
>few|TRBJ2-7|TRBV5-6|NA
CASSLAWQNYEQYF
TGTGCCAGCAGCTTGGCTTGGCAGAACTACGAGCAGTACTTC